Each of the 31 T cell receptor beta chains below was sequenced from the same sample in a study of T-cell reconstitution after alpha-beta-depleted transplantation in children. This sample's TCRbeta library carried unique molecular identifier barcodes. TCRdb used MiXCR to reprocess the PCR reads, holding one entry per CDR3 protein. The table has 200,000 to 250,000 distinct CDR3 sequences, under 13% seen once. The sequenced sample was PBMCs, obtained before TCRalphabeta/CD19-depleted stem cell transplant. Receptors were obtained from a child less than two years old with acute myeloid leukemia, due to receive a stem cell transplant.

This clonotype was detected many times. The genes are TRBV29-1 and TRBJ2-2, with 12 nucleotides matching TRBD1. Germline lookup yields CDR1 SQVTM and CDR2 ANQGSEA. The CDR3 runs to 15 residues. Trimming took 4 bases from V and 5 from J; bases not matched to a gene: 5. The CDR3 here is CSVGDRGRKTGELFF. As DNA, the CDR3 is TGCAGCGTTGGGGACAGGGGGCGCAAGACCGGGGAGCTGTTTTTT.

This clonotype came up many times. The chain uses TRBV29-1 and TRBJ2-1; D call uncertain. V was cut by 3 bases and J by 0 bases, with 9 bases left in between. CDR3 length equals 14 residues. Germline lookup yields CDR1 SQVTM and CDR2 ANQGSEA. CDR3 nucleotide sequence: TGCAGCGTTGAGGCGGTAAGCTCCTACAATGAGCAGTTCTTC. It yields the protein CSVEAVSSYNEQFF.

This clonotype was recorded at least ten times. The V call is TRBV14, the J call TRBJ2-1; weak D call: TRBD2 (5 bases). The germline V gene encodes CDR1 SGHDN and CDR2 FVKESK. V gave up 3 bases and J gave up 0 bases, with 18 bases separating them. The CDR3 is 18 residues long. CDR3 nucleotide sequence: TGTGCCAGCAGCCATCCCCTGGTGGGAGCTAGCTCCTACAATGAGCAGTTCTTC. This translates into CASSHPLVGASSYNEQFF.

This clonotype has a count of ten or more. CDR3 DNA: TGTGCCAGCAGCCCGGTCCCGGGGGCGGGCGATACGCAGTATTTT. This sequence encodes CASSPVPGAGDTQYF. This chain links TRBV7-9 with TRBJ2-3, with D perhaps given as TRBD1 or TRBD2 (6 bases each). Between the trimmed V and J ends, which lost 5 bases and 6 bases, there was a span of 18 bases. Germline values: CDR1 SEHNR, CDR2 FQNEAQ (reference sequence). This CDR3 is built from 15 residues.

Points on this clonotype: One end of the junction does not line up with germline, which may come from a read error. The CDR3 nucleotides read TGTGCCAGCAGTTTCAGGACTAGGAATACGCAGTTTTTT. Translated, it gives CASSFRTRNTQFF. The V and J genes are TRBV6-2 or TRBV6-3 and TRBJ2-3; TRBD2 aligns across 7 bases. The CDR3 is 13 residues long. CDR1 is MNHEY and CDR2 is SVGEGT in the germline V gene.

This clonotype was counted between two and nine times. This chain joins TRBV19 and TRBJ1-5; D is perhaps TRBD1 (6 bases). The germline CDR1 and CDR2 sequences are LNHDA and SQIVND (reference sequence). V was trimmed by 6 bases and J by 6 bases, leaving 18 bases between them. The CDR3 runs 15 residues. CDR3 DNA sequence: TGTGCCAGTAGATTAACGGGGGGCGCCGGTCAGCCCCAGCATTTT. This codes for CASRLTGGAGQPQHF.

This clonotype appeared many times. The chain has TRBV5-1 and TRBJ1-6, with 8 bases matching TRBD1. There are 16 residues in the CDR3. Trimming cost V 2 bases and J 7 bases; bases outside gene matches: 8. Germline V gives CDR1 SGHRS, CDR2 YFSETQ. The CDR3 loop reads CASSLTVTGENSPLHF. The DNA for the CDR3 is TGCGCCAGCAGCTTAACCGTGACAGGGGAGAATTCACCCCTCCACTTT.

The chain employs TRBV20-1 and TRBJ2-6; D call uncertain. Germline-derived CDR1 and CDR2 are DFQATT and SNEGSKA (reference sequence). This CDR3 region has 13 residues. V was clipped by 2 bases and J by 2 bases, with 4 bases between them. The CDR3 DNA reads TGCAGTGCTAGATACCCTGGGGCCAACGTCCTGACTTTC. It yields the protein CSARYPGANVLTF.

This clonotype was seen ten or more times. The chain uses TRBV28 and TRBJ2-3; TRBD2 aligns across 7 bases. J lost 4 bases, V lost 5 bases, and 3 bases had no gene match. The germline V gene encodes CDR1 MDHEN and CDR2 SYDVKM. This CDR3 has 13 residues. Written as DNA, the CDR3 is TGTGCCAGCAGTCCGGGGGGACCAGATACGCAGTATTTT. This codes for CASSPGGPDTQYF.

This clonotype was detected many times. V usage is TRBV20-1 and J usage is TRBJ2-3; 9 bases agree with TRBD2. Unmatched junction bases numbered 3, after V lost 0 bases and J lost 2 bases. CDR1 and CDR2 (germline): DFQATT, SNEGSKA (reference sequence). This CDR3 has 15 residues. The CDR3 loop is CSARDIAGVTDTQYF. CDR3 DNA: TGCAGTGCTAGAGATATAGCGGGGGTCACAGATACGCAGTATTTT.

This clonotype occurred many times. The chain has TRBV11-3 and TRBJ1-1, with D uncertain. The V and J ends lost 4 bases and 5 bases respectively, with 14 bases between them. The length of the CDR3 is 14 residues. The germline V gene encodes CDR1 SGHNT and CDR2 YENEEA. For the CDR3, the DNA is TGTGCCAGCAGCTCCTCTGTGGGATGGACTGAAGCTTTCTTT. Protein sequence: CASSSSVGWTEAFF.

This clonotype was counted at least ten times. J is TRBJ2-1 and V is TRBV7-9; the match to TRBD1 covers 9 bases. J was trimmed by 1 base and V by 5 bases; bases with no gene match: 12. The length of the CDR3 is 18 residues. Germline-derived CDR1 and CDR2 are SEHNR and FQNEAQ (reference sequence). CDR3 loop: CASSLRPGQGKSYNEQFF. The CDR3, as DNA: TGTGCCAGCAGCCTCCGACCAGGACAGGGGAAATCCTACAATGAGCAGTTCTTC.

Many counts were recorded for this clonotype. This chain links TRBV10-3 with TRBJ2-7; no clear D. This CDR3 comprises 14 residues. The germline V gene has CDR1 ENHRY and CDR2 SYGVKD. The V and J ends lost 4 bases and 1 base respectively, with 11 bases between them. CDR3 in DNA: TGTGCCATCAGTGTTAGTTGGGAATCCTACGAGCAGTACTTC. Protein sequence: CAISVSWESYEQYF.

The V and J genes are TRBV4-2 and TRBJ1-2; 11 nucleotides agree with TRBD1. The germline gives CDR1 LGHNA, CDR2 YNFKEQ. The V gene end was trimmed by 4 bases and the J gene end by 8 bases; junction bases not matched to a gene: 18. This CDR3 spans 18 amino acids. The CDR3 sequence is CASSPTWDRGASGGGYTF. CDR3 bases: TGTGCCAGCAGCCCGACTTGGGACAGGGGGGCTAGTGGAGGGGGCTACACCTTC.

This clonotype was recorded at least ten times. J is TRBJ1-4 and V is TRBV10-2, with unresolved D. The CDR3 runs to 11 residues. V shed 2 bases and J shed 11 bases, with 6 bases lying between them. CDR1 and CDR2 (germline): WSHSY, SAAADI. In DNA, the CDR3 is TGCGCCAGCAGTGAGGGCAGGAAACTGTTTTTT. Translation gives CASSEGRKLFF.

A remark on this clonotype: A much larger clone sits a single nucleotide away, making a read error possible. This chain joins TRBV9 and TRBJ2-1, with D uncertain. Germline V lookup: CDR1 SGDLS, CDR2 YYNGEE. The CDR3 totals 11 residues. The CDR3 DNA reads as TGTGCCAGCAGCGATTACGATGAGCAGTCCTTC. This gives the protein CASSDYDEQSF.

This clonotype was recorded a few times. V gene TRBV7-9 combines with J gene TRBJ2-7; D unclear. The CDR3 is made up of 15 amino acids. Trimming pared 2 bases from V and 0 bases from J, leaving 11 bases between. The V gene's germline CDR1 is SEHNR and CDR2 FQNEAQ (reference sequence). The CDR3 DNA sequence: TGTGCCAGCAGCTTATTGGACGGAAGCTCCTACGAGCAGTACTTC. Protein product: CASSLLDGSSYEQYF.

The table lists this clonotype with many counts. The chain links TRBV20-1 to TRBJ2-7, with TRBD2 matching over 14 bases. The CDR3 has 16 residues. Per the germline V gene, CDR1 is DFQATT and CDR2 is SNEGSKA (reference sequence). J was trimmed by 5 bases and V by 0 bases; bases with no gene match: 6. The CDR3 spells CSARDPGLAGGDEQYF. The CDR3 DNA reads TGCAGTGCTAGAGACCCTGGACTAGCGGGAGGCGACGAGCAGTACTTC.

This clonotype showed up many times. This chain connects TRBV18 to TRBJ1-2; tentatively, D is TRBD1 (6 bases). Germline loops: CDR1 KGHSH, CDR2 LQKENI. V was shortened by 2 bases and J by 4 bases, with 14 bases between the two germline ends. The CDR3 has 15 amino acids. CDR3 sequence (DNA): TGTGCCAGCTCACCAACCGGGACACCGAGCTATGGCTACACCTTC. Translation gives CASSPTGTPSYGYTF. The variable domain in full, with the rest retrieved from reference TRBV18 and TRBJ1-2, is NAGVMQNPRHLVRRRGQEARLRCSPMKGHSHVYWYRQLPEEGLKFMVYLQKENIIDESGMPKERFSAEFPKEGPSILRIQQVVRGDSAAYFCASSPTGTPSYGYTFGSGTRLTVV.

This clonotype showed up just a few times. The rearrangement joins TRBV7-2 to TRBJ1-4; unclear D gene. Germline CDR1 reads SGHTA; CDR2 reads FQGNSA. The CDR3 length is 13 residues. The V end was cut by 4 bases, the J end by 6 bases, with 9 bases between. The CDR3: CASSSGVDEKLFF. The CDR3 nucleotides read TGTGCCAGCAGCTCAGGTGTTGATGAAAAACTGTTTTTT.

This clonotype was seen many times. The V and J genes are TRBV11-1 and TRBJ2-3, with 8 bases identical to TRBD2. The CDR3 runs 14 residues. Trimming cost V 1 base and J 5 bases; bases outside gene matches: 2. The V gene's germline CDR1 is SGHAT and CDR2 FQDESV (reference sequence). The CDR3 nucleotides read TGTGCCAGCAGCTTAGATACTAGCGGAGATACGCAGTATTTT. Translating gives CASSLDTSGDTQYF.

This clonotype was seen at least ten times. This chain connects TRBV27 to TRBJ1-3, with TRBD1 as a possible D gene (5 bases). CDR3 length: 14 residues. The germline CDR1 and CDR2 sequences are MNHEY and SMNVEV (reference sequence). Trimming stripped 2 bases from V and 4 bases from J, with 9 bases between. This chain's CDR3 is CASSLRGFGNTIYF. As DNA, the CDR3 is TGTGCCAGCAGTTTACGGGGGTTCGGAAACACCATATATTTT.

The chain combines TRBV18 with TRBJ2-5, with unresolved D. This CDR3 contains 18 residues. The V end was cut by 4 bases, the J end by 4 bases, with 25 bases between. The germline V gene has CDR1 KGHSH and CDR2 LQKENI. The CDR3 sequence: CASSLLTMGPASPETQYF. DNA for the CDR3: TGTGCCAGCTCACTACTTACGATGGGCCCTGCGAGTCCAGAGACCCAGTACTTC.

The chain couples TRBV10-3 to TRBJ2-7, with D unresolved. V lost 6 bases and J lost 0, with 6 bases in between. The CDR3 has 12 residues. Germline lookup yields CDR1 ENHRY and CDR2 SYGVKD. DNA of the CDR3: TGTGCCATCAGCCTCACCTCCTACGAGCAGTACTTC. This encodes CAISLTSYEQYF.

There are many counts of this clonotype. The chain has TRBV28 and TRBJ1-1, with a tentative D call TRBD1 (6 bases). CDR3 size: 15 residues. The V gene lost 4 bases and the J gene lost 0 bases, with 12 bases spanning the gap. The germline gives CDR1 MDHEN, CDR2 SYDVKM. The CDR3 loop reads CASSWRGHMNTEAFF. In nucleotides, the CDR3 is TGTGCCAGCAGTTGGAGGGGACACATGAACACTGAAGCTTTCTTT.

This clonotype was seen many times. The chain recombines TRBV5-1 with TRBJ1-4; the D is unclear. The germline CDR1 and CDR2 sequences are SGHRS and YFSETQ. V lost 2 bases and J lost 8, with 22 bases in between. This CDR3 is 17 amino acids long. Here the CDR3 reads CASSFDGSPRWEEKLFF. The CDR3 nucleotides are TGCGCCAGCAGCTTTGACGGATCCCCTCGGTGGGAGGAAAAACTGTTTTTT. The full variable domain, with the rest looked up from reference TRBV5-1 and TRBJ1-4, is KAGVTQTPRYLIKTRGQQVTLSCSPISGHRSVSWYQQTPGQGLQFLFEYFSETQRNKGNFPGRFSGRQFSNSRSEMNVSTLELGDSALYLCASSFDGSPRWEEKLFFGSGTQLSVL.

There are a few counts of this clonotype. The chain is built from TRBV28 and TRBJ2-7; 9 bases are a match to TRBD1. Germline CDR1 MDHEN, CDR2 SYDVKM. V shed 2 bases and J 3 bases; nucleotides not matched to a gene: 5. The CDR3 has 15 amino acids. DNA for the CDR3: TGTGCCAGCAGTTTAGCCGGGACAGGGTTCTACGAGCAGTACTTC. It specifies CASSLAGTGFYEQYF.

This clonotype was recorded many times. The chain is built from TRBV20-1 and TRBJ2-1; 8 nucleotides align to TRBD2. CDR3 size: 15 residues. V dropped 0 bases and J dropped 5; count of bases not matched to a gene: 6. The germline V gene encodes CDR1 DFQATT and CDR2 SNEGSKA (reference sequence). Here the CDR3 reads CSARDLLAGHNEQFF. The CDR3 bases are TGCAGTGCTAGAGATCTCCTAGCGGGTCACAATGAGCAGTTCTTC.

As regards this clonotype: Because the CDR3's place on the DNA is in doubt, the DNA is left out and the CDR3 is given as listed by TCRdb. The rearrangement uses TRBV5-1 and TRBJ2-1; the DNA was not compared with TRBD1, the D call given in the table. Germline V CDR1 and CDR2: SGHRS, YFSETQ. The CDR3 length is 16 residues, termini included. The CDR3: CASSFSGQAGANEQFF.

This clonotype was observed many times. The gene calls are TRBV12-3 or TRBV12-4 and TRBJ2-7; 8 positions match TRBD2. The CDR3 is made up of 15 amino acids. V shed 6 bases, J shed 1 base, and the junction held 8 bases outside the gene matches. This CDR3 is CASSLTGTRSYEQYF. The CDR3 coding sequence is TGTGCCAGCAGCTTAACCGGGACTAGATCCTACGAGCAGTACTTC.

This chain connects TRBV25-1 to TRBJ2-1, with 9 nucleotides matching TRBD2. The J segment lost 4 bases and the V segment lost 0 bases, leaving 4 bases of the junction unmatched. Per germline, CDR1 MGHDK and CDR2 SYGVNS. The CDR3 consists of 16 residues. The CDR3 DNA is TGTGCCAGCAGTGAATATGGCGGGAGGGGTTACAATGAGCAGTTCTTC. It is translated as CASSEYGGRGYNEQFF.